This is a list of T cell receptor beta chains from one sample in a study of cytomegalovirus exposure and HLA in healthy donors. TCRdb's copy holds only in-frame clones and misses some; the assay was immunoSEQ multiplex PCR. The repertoire consists of about 100,000 clones, with around 79% occurring once and the leading ten covering approximately 6.3%. The source material was PBMCs. The origin of the receptors is a man between 60 and 75 years old in good health and CMV-seropositive. CDR3s include the opening cysteine and the closing phenylalanine or tryptophan. The D gene is left open where the match is weak. Part of the rows lack a size; the others show once, few, many or a class for expanded clones.

J gene | D gene | CDR3 length | clone size | V gene | CDR3 DNA | CDR3 protein
TRBJ1-5 | . | 17 | . | TRBV30 | TGTGCCTGGAGTGTACGAGGCAGCATGTATAGCAATCAGCCCCAGCATTTT | CAWSVRGSMYSNQPQHF
TRBJ2-7 | TRBD2 | 16 | . | TRBV5-4 | TGTGCCAGCAGCCGGGGAGGTAGCGGGGTTACCTACGAGCAGTACTTC | CASSRGGSGVTYEQYF
TRBJ2-3 | . | 15 | . | TRBV5-4 | TGTGCCAGCAGCTTGGATGTAGCTTTCACAGATACGCAGTATTTT | CASSLDVAFTDTQYF
TRBJ2-4 | . | 13 | . | TRBV6-6 | TGTGCCAGCAGGGGCCTAGCCAAAAACATTCAGTACTTC | CASRGLAKNIQYF
TRBJ2-2 | . | 17 | once | TRBV27 | TGTGCCAGCATCGCCCGTGGGCAGGGCCAAGGATCCGGGGAGCTGTTTTTT | CASIARGQGQGSGELFF
TRBJ2-7 | . | 14 | few | TRBV6-5 | TGTGCCAGCAGCCTTCCGGGGAGAGGGGGCGAGCAGTACTTC | CASSLPGRGGEQYF
TRBJ2-7 | TRBD2 | 15 | . | TRBV6-1 | TGTGCCAGCAGCGATAGCGGGGGCCCGACCTACGAGCAGTACTTC | CASSDSGGPTYEQYF
TRBJ1-1 | TRBD1 | 14 | . | TRBV25-1 | TGTGCCAGCACTTGGACAGGGGTGAACACTGAAGCTTTCTTT | CASTWTGVNTEAFF
TRBJ1-1 | . | 13 | few | TRBV14 | TGTGCCAGCAGCCTTGGCCAGGGCACTGAAGCTTTCTTT | CASSLGQGTEAFF
TRBJ2-1 | TRBD1 | 15 | . | TRBV10-3 | TGTGCCATCAGTAAGACAGGGGTAGTCTACAATGAGCAGTTCTTC | CAISKTGVVYNEQFF
TRBJ1-6 | TRBD1 | 17 | . | TRBV7-2 | TGTGCCAGCAGCGCACAGGGGCCGAGCTCCTATAATTCACCCCTCCACTTT | CASSAQGPSSYNSPLHF
TRBJ1-1 | . | 15 | . | TRBV5-1 | TGCGCCAGCAGCTTGGAGGCAGGGCGTAAGGGTGAAGCTTTCTTT | CASSLEAGRKGEAFF
TRBJ2-7 | . | 14 | . | TRBV5-6 | TGTGCCAGCAGCTTGGACGGGGGTTCCTACGAGCAGTACTTC | CASSLDGGSYEQYF
TRBJ2-7 | TRBD2 | 13 | few | TRBV9 | TGTGCCAGCAGCAGCGGGGGGACCTACGAGCAGTACTTC | CASSSGGTYEQYF
TRBJ2-5 | TRBD2 | 15 | . | TRBV11-1 | TGTGCCAGCAGCTTAGGGTACCGGGGGGATCAGACCCAGTACTTC | CASSLGYRGDQTQYF
TRBJ2-3 | . | 17 | . | TRBV7-9 | TGTGCCAGCAGCTTAGTTTCCGGGGGGCCTAGCACAGATACGCAGTATTTT | CASSLVSGGPSTDTQYF
TRBJ2-5 | TRBD2 | 16 | few | TRBV19 | TGTGCCAGTAGTAGGTCGGTAGCGGGGGGGGAAGAGACCCAGTACTTC | CASSRSVAGGEETQYF
TRBJ2-7 | . | 14 | once | TRBV7-2 | TGTGCCAGCAGCTTAGGGACAGATATTTACGAGCAGTACTTC | CASSLGTDIYEQYF
TRBJ1-3 | TRBD1 | 14 | . | TRBV7-2 | TGTGCCAGCAGTTGGGACAGGGCTGGAAACACCATATATTTT | CASSWDRAGNTIYF
TRBJ2-3 | . | 19 | . | TRBV19 | TGTGCCAGTAGTATGACCCGGCAACAGGGTAGGGGCGGGAGCGATACGCAGTATTTT | CASSMTRQQGRGGSDTQYF
TRBJ1-6 | . | 14 | . | TRBV14 | TGTGCCAGCAGCCAAGCCGGGACTTATTCACCCCTCCACTTT | CASSQAGTYSPLHF
TRBJ1-4 | TRBD1 | 16 | . | TRBV5-8 | TGTGCCAGCAGGCCCGGGACAGGGGTTATTAATGAAAAACTGTTTTTT | CASRPGTGVINEKLFF